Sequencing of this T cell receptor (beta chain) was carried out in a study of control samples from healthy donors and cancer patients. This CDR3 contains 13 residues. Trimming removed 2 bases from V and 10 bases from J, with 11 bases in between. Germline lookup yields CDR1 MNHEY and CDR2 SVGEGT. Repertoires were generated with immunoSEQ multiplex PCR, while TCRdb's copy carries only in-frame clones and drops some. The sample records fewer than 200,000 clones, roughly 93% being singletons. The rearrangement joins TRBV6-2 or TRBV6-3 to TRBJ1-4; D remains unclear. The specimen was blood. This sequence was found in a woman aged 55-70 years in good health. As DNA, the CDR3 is TGTGCCAGCAGTTACGGGAATCGGGGAAAACTGTTTTTT. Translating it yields CASSYGNRGKLFF.